The 21 T cell receptor beta chains in this list originate from one sample, sequenced in a study of blood T cell repertoires in COVID-19. Data came from immunoSEQ multiplex PCR; TCRdb stores just in-frame clones and leaves some out. This table holds under 200,000 clones, roughly 86% found once. The specimen sequenced was PBMCs or T cells enriched from blood (not recorded which). These receptors were taken from a woman in her thirties or forties in a cohort exposed to, infected with or recovered from COVID-19 (not recorded which).

The chain links TRBV3-1 (or the pseudogene TRBV3-2) to TRBJ1-4, with D perhaps matching TRBD1 (5 bases). CDR3 size: 15 residues. Trimming stripped 4 bases from V and 8 bases from J, with 17 bases between. CDR1 is LGHDT and CDR2 is YNNKEL in the germline V gene (reference sequence). In DNA form, the CDR3 reads TGTGCCAGCAGCCCGAGGACACCCCCGAGGGAAAAACTGTTTTTT. This sequence encodes CASSPRTPPREKLFF.

CDR3 region: CASSFSRGGSTEAFF. CDR3 nucleotide sequence: TGTGCCAGCAGCTTTTCCAGGGGTGGAAGCACTGAAGCTTTCTTT. V is TRBV11-2 and J is TRBJ1-1; tentatively, D is TRBD1 (6 bases). Germline values: CDR1 SGHAT, CDR2 FQNNGV. The CDR3 runs 15 residues. V lost 3 bases, J lost 4 bases, and 15 bases lay in between.

The J gene is TRBJ2-5, the V gene TRBV7-2; D remains unclear. Per germline, CDR1 SGHTA and CDR2 FQGNSA. The CDR3 is 12 residues long. The germline V and J ends were trimmed by 2 bases and 10 bases, with 11 bases remaining between them. Here the CDR3 DNA reads TGTGCCAGCAGCTTACGGTTGTTAGACCAGTACTTC. As protein: CASSLRLLDQYF.

The rearrangement joins TRBV2 to TRBJ2-5; D may be TRBD2 (6 bases). Germline values: CDR1 SNHLY, CDR2 FYNNEI. This CDR3 spans 15 amino acids. Trimming removed 1 base at V and 5 bases at J, with 14 bases between. CDR3 residues: CASSEVGGAGETQYF. Here the CDR3 DNA reads TGTGCCAGCAGTGAAGTTGGAGGGGCGGGTGAGACCCAGTACTTC.

This clone appeared many times. The sample holds other DNA sequences that translate to the same CDR3. This chain connects TRBV7-9 to TRBJ2-2; no definite D call. This CDR3 has 14 amino acids. Germline V CDR1 and CDR2: SEHNR, FQNEAQ (reference sequence). The germline V and J ends were trimmed by 2 bases and 5 bases, with 9 bases remaining between them. The CDR3 DNA reads as TGTGCCAGCAGCTTAAATAGAGGAACCGGGGAGCTGTTTTTT. This gives the protein CASSLNRGTGELFF.

V and J are TRBV11-2 and TRBJ2-7; D unclear. The CDR3 covers 12 residues. Per the germline V gene, CDR1 is SGHAT and CDR2 is FQNNGV. The V end was cut by 2 bases, the J end by 2 bases, with 4 bases between. The CDR3 is CASSLTTYEQYF. CDR3 nucleotides: TGTGCCAGCAGCTTAACAACCTACGAGCAGTACTTC.

CDR3 sequence reads: CASSERGGNQPQHF. The CDR3 coding sequence is TGCGCCAGCAGTGAGAGGGGGGGTAATCAGCCCCAGCATTTT. The chain recombines TRBV4-1 with TRBJ1-5; D might be TRBD1 (6 bases). The V and J ends lost 6 bases and 4 bases respectively, with 13 bases between them. There are 14 residues in the CDR3. Germline CDR1 is MGHRA and CDR2 is YSYEKL.

This clone was counted between two and nine times. This chain connects TRBV4-1 to TRBJ1-4; no reliable D call. This CDR3 has 16 residues. V lost 1 base, J lost 0 bases, and 9 bases lay in between. Germline V CDR1 and CDR2: MGHRA, YSYEKL. As DNA, the CDR3 is TGCGCCAGCAGCCAAGGGGCATCAGCAACTAATGAAAAACTGTTTTTT. This gives the protein CASSQGASATNEKLFF.

The chain combines TRBV27 with TRBJ1-1; the D is unclear. Germline V gene lookup returns CDR1 MNHEY and CDR2 SMNVEV (reference sequence). The CDR3 sequence is 16 residues long. V dropped 6 bases and J dropped 0 bases, with 17 bases sitting between them. CDR3: CASRTPAEGMNTEAFF. Written as DNA, the CDR3 is TGTGCCAGCAGGACCCCCGCGGAGGGAATGAACACTGAAGCTTTCTTT.

The J gene is TRBJ1-1, the V gene TRBV9; no clear D gene. The V gene's germline CDR1 is SGDLS and CDR2 YYNGEE. This CDR3 has 13 residues. Trimming left V 0 bases short and J 7 bases short, with 10 bases between. For the CDR3, the DNA is TGTGCCAGCAGCGTAGACACAGACAATGAAGCTTTCTTT. Its protein product is CASSVDTDNEAFF.

The V and J genes are TRBV4-1 and TRBJ1-2, with 7 bases matching TRBD1. After removal of 4 bases from V and 2 bases from J, the junction contained 1 base not matched to a gene. The CDR3 is 13 residues long. Germline V gene data show CDR1 as MGHRA and CDR2 as YSYEKL. CDR3 DNA sequence: TGCGCCAGCAGCCGGGGACAGAACTATGGCTACACCTTC. It encodes CASSRGQNYGYTF.

The chain links TRBV4-1 to TRBJ1-2; the match to TRBD1 covers 7 bases. Per the germline V gene, CDR1 is MGHRA and CDR2 is YSYEKL. CDR3 length: 14 residues. J lost 8 bases, V lost 4 bases, and 10 bases had no gene match. CDR3 residues: CASSLDRVKEGYTF. CDR3 DNA sequence: TGCGCCAGCAGCCTTGACAGGGTTAAGGAAGGCTACACCTTC.

This clone was observed a few times. This CDR3 is CASSPGLGNEQYF. CDR3 bases: TGTGCCAGCAGTCCAGGGTTGGGGAACGAGCAGTACTTC. V usage is TRBV28 and J usage is TRBJ2-7, with D possibly being TRBD1 (5 bases). The CDR3 covers 13 residues. Germline V gene sequence: CDR1 MDHEN, CDR2 SYDVKM. With 5 bases removed from V and 5 bases from J, the gap between germline ends came to 13 bases.

The chain is built from TRBV27 and TRBJ1-2; 8 nucleotides align to TRBD1. The CDR3 sequence is 14 residues long. Germline values: CDR1 MNHEY, CDR2 SMNVEV (reference sequence). Unmatched junction bases numbered 9, after V lost 5 bases and J lost 7 bases. This CDR3 is CASSPYLGTGGYTF. The DNA for the CDR3 is TGTGCCAGCAGTCCATACCTCGGGACAGGTGGCTACACCTTC.

This clone has just a few counts. The chain links TRBV9 to TRBJ2-7, with 11 bases aligning to TRBD1. Germline CDR1 reads SGDLS; CDR2 reads YYNGEE. The CDR3 sequence is 15 residues long. Trimming cost V 3 bases and J 3 bases; bases outside gene matches: 5. The CDR3 sequence: CASSAGQGVVYEQYF. In DNA, the CDR3 is TGTGCCAGCAGCGCGGGACAGGGGGTAGTCTACGAGCAGTACTTC.

The V call is TRBV9, the J call TRBJ1-2; the match to TRBD1 covers 8 bases. This CDR3 has 12 amino acids. The V gene end was trimmed by 7 bases and the J gene end by 5 bases; junction bases not matched to a gene: 4. The germline CDR1 and CDR2 sequences are SGDLS and YYNGEE. The CDR3 reads CASSDRVYGYTF. CDR3 coding DNA: TGTGCCAGCTCGGACAGGGTATATGGCTACACCTTC.

The chain joins TRBV4-1 to TRBJ1-1; TRBD1 agrees at 7 bases. The CDR3 sequence is 14 residues long. Germline V lookup: CDR1 MGHRA, CDR2 YSYEKL. The V gene end was trimmed by 6 bases and the J gene end by 5 bases; junction bases not matched to a gene: 9. The CDR3 bases are TGCGCCAGCAGGACAGGGCCCGAGGGGACTGAAGCTTTCTTT. It encodes CASRTGPEGTEAFF.

A few counts support this clone. This sequence joins TRBV10-3 and TRBJ1-1, with D possibly matching TRBD1 (5 bases). This CDR3 comprises 14 residues. Trimming pared 2 bases from V and 2 bases from J, leaving 9 bases between. From germline, CDR1 is ENHRY and CDR2 SYGVKD. This CDR3 reads CAISEQGFNTEAFF. CDR3 coding DNA: TGTGCCATCAGTGAGCAGGGATTTAACACTGAAGCTTTCTTT.

V is TRBV5-1 and J is TRBJ1-2, with TRBD1 matching over 10 bases. The CDR3 runs to 17 residues. Germline-derived CDR1 and CDR2 are SGHRS and YFSETQ. V was clipped by 0 bases and J by 6 bases; unmatched bases: 11. The CDR3 nucleotides are TGCGCCAGCAGCTTGGAGTCTGGGGACAGGGGACGTAATGGCTACACCTTC. It specifies CASSLESGDRGRNGYTF.

The rearrangement links TRBV4-1 to TRBJ2-2; D might be TRBD2 (6 bases). CDR1 MGHRA and CDR2 YSYEKL come from the germline V gene. This CDR3 contains 14 residues. V was cut by 1 base and J by 6 bases, with 9 bases left in between. CDR3 sequence: CASSQGREAGELFF. The CDR3 DNA is TGCGCCAGCAGCCAAGGGAGGGAGGCCGGGGAGCTGTTTTTT.

The chain recombines TRBV30 with TRBJ2-1; 11 bases are a match to TRBD2. The germline V gene has CDR1 GTSNPN and CDR2 SVGIG (reference sequence). The CDR3 sequence is 15 residues long. J was trimmed by 6 bases and V by 3 bases; bases with no gene match: 7. CDR3 DNA sequence: TGTGCCTGGAGGCATTTAGCGGGAGGGATCAATGAGCAGTTCTTC. Protein: CAWRHLAGGINEQFF.